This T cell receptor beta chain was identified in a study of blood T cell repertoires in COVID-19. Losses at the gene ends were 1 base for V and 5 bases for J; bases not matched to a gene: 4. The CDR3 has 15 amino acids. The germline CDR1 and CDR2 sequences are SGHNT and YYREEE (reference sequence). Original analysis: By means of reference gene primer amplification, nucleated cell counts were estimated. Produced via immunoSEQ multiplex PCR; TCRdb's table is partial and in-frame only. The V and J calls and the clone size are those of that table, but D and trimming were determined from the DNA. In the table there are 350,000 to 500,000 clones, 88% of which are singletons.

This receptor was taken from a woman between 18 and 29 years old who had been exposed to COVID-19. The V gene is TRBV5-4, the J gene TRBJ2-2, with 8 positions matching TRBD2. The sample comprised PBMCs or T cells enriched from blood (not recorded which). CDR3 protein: CASSLRTSITGELFF. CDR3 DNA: TGTGCCAGCAGCTTGCGGACTAGCATAACCGGGGAGCTGTTTTTT.